A single sample gave rise to the 23 T cell receptor beta chains below, sequenced in a study of blood T cell repertoires in COVID-19. TCRdb's copy holds only in-frame clones and misses some; the assay was immunoSEQ multiplex PCR. The repertoire consists of roughly 82,000 clones, with 90% occurring once and the leading ten covering roughly 1%. Sequenced input: peripheral blood. These receptors were taken from a woman aged 45-59 years in a cohort sampled during active COVID-19.

V is TRBV12-3 or TRBV12-4 and J is TRBJ2-7, with TRBD1 as a possible D gene (5 bases). Trimming cost V 7 bases and J 0 bases, with 10 bases left between them. The CDR3 sequence is 13 residues long. The CDR3 loop is CASTEGVSYEQYF. DNA for the CDR3: TGTGCCAGCACCGAAGGGGTCTCCTACGAGCAGTACTTC.

The V gene is TRBV9, the J gene TRBJ2-2, with unresolved D. The V gene's germline CDR1 is SGDLS and CDR2 YYNGEE. Between the trimmed V and J ends, which lost 4 bases and 0 bases, there was a span of 13 bases. The CDR3 loop spans 16 amino acids. The CDR3 is CASSPELVANTGELFF. The CDR3 DNA sequence: TGTGCCAGCAGCCCGGAGTTGGTCGCGAACACCGGGGAGCTGTTTTTT.

CDR3 coding DNA: TGTGCCAGCAGCCGGGGACAGGGGGCGGTTCAGCCCCAGCATTTT. Residues: CASSRGQGAVQPQHF. This sequence joins TRBV6-5 and TRBJ1-5; 12 nucleotides agree with TRBD1. Germline V gives CDR1 MNHEY, CDR2 SVGAGI. The J segment lost 6 bases and the V segment lost 6 bases, leaving 6 bases of the junction unmatched. This CDR3 is 15 amino acids long.

The V gene is TRBV9, the J gene TRBJ2-2; 9 bases match TRBD2. V lost 0 bases to trimming and J lost 4 bases; unmatched junction nucleotides: 16. CDR3 length: 20 amino acids. Germline assignment: CDR1 SGDLS and CDR2 YYNGEE. The CDR3 DNA is TGTGCCAGCAGCGTAGGGACCTTAGCGGGAGAGACGTGGGGCACCGGGGAGCTGTTTTTT. Amino acids: CASSVGTLAGETWGTGELFF.

This clone appeared a single time. J is TRBJ2-5 and V is TRBV9; 14 positions match TRBD2. Germline assignment: CDR1 SGDLS and CDR2 YYNGEE. V lost 0 bases and J lost 4; bases outside the gene matches: 2. CDR3 length equals 16 residues. CDR3 residues: CASSVGGLAGGETQYF. The CDR3, as DNA: TGTGCCAGCAGCGTAGGTGGACTAGCGGGAGGAGAGACCCAGTACTTC. Using reference TRBV9 and TRBJ2-5 for the parts outside the CDR3, the full variable domain is DSGVTQTPKHLITATGQRVTLRCSPRSGDLSVYWYQQSLDQGLQFLIQYYNGEERAKGNILERFSAQQFPDLHSELNLSSLELGDSALYFCASSVGGLAGGETQYFGPGTRLLVL.

The chain joins TRBV5-1 to TRBJ2-2, with 7 bases identical to TRBD2. CDR3 length: 16 residues. V shed 4 bases and J 0 bases; nucleotides not matched to a gene: 6. Germline V gives CDR1 SGHRS, CDR2 YFSETQ. Here the CDR3 reads CASSGGLAANTGELFF. The CDR3 region has the DNA TGCGCCAGCAGCGGTGGGCTAGCGGCGAACACCGGGGAGCTGTTTTTT.

The gene calls are TRBV28 and TRBJ1-4; TRBD1 is a possible D gene (5 bases). The length of the CDR3 is 15 residues. Looked up from germline, CDR1 is MDHEN and CDR2 is SYDVKM. The V and J ends lost 4 bases and 0 bases respectively, with 9 bases between them. As DNA, the CDR3 is TGTGCCAGCAGTTGGGGGGGTACAACTAATGAAAAACTGTTTTTT. This gives the protein CASSWGGTTNEKLFF.

This clone was detected only once. The rearrangement uses TRBV4-1 and TRBJ2-3, with a possible D match to TRBD2 (5 bases). CDR3 length: 18 residues. Germline values: CDR1 MGHRA, CDR2 YSYEKL. The V gene lost 6 bases and the J gene lost 2 bases, with 24 bases spanning the gap. Here the CDR3 DNA reads TGCGCCAGCAGTAAAACTCTTAGAGCGGAGCCCTTCACAGATACGCAGTATTTT. Translation: CASSKTLRAEPFTDTQYF.

The chain combines TRBV5-1 with TRBJ2-5; D is possibly TRBD1 (6 bases). Germline CDR1 reads SGHRS; CDR2 reads YFSETQ. V lost 2 bases and J 9 bases, leaving 14 bases between the germline ends. The CDR3 runs 13 residues. The CDR3 sequence is CASSFGQSWAQYF. The CDR3, as DNA: TGCGCCAGCAGCTTCGGACAGTCCTGGGCCCAGTACTTC. Filled out from reference TRBV5-1 and TRBJ2-5, the complete variable domain reads KAGVTQTPRYLIKTRGQQVTLSCSPISGHRSVSWYQQTPGQGLQFLFEYFSETQRNKGNFPGRFSGRQFSNSRSEMNVSTLELGDSALYLCASSFGQSWAQYFGPGTRLLVL.

The CDR3 DNA follows: TGTGCCAGCAGTTTACTCCTAGACGGATACACCGGGGAGCTGTTTTTT. It yields the protein CASSLLLDGYTGELFF. The J gene is TRBJ2-2, the V gene TRBV28; no clear D gene. The CDR3 loop spans 16 amino acids. Germline CDR1 and CDR2: MDHEN and SYDVKM. The V end lost 2 bases, the J end lost 3 bases, and 13 bases lay between the germline ends.

This chain joins TRBV27 and TRBJ1-4, with 7 positions matching TRBD1. The V segment lost 7 bases and the J segment 3 bases; nucleotides outside the gene matches: 5. The CDR3 consists of 14 residues. Germline V gene lookup returns CDR1 MNHEY and CDR2 SMNVEV (reference sequence). The chain's CDR3 is CASKATGANEKLFF. For the CDR3, the DNA is TGTGCCAGCAAAGCAACAGGGGCTAATGAAAAACTGTTTTTT.

The CDR3 loop reads CASQPWTGGGPQEYNEQFF. DNA for the CDR3: TGTGCCAGTCAGCCGTGGACAGGGGGCGGCCCTCAAGAATACAATGAGCAGTTCTTC. This chain uses TRBV27 with TRBJ2-1; 11 bases match TRBD1. Germline V lookup: CDR1 MNHEY, CDR2 SMNVEV (reference sequence). The CDR3 contains 19 residues. V dropped 9 bases and J dropped 4; count of bases not matched to a gene: 20.

This clone was detected only once. The chain has TRBV7-2 and TRBJ2-7, with D possibly matching TRBD2 (6 bases). Germline CDR1 SGHTA, CDR2 FQGNSA. V lost 5 bases, J lost 8 bases, and 16 bases lay in between. The CDR3 consists of 13 residues. The DNA of the CDR3 is TGTGCCAGCAGCGGAGGGGTGGGTCGGCAGCAGTACTTC. Its protein is CASSGGVGRQQYF.

The V call is TRBV6-5, the J call TRBJ2-7, with D possibly matching TRBD1 (5 bases). The V gene's germline CDR1 is MNHEY and CDR2 SVGAGI. The CDR3 covers 11 residues. Trimming stripped 7 bases from V and 7 bases from J, with 11 bases between. CDR3 sequence reads: CASKGVWEQYF. In DNA, the CDR3 is TGTGCCAGCAAAGGGGTTTGGGAGCAGTACTTC.

This clone came up a few times. J is TRBJ2-7 and V is TRBV7-8, with D hard to call. The germline V gene encodes CDR1 SGHVS and CDR2 FQNEAQ. This CDR3 is 14 amino acids long. With 1 base removed from V and 5 bases from J, the gap between germline ends came to 12 bases. CDR3 coding DNA: TGTGCCAGCAGCTTAGGTCCCTCAGCGCACGAGCAGTACTTC. Translated: CASSLGPSAHEQYF.

Only one count was recorded for this clone. The V gene is TRBV25-1, the J gene TRBJ2-7, with 10 bases that match TRBD2. The length of the CDR3 is 15 residues. J gave up 6 bases and V 6 bases, and 11 bases lay outside the gene matches. The germline V gene encodes CDR1 MGHDK and CDR2 SYGVNS. CDR3 nucleotides: TGTGCCAGCAGGGATCGGACTAGCGGAATTGGCGAGCAGTACTTC. Translated, it gives CASRDRTSGIGEQYF.

The V and J genes are TRBV19 and TRBJ2-7, with D possibly TRBD2 on 6 matching bases. The ends were cut back, 5 bases at V and 7 bases at J, with 12 bases in the middle. Germline V lookup: CDR1 LNHDA, CDR2 SQIVND (reference sequence). The CDR3 length is 12 residues. The CDR3 region has the DNA TGTGCCAGTAGTGGAGGGATAGGGGAGCAGTACTTC. It is translated as CASSGGIGEQYF.

This clone appeared a single time. V gene TRBV27 combines with J gene TRBJ2-1; 10 bases agree with TRBD2. The CDR3 contains 16 residues. After removal of 5 bases from V and 7 bases from J, the junction contained 11 bases not matched to a gene. Looked up from germline, CDR1 is MNHEY and CDR2 is SMNVEV (reference sequence). The CDR3: CASSPSTSGILNEQFF. The CDR3 bases are TGTGCCAGCAGTCCTTCTACTAGCGGGATCTTGAATGAGCAGTTCTTC.

V and J are TRBV28 and TRBJ1-5, with no clear D. This CDR3 comprises 15 residues. V dropped 5 bases and J dropped 6 bases, with 17 bases sitting between them. Looked up from germline, CDR1 is MDHEN and CDR2 is SYDVKM. The CDR3 spells CASSASRRVAQPQHF. DNA for the CDR3: TGTGCCAGCAGTGCCTCCCGACGGGTGGCTCAGCCCCAGCATTTT.

The chain joins TRBV7-9 to TRBJ2-7, with a tentative D call TRBD2 (5 bases). The CDR3 sequence is 12 residues long. The V gene's germline CDR1 is SEHNR and CDR2 FQNEAQ (reference sequence). With 6 bases removed from V and 3 bases from J, the gap between germline ends came to 9 bases. The CDR3 loop is CASSPGSYEQYF. DNA for the CDR3: TGTGCCAGCAGTCCTGGGAGCTACGAGCAGTACTTC.

V is TRBV7-2 and J is TRBJ1-2; possibly TRBD1 for D (5 bases). Trimming stripped 4 bases from V and 8 bases from J, with 14 bases between. This CDR3 contains 13 residues. Germline V CDR1 and CDR2: SGHTA, FQGNSA. The CDR3 bases are TGTGCCAGCAGCTCGATCAGGGCAGGCGGCTACACCTTC. Translated: CASSSIRAGGYTF.

The chain links TRBV28 to TRBJ2-3; D ambiguous. This CDR3 has 16 amino acids. Germline assignment: CDR1 MDHEN and CDR2 SYDVKM. Trimming pared 6 bases from V and 2 bases from J, leaving 18 bases between. DNA for the CDR3: TGTGCCAGCAGCACTCCGCCTTGGGCTACCACAGATACGCAGTATTTT. The encoded protein is CASSTPPWATTDTQYF.

The V call is TRBV19, the J call TRBJ1-4; 9 positions match TRBD1. V was clipped by 1 base and J by 7 bases; unmatched bases: 7. The CDR3 consists of 16 residues. CDR1 is LNHDA and CDR2 is SQIVND in the germline V gene (reference sequence). The CDR3 loop is CASSIAAGTGPEKLFF. The CDR3 DNA follows: TGTGCCAGTAGTATAGCGGCGGGGACAGGGCCTGAAAAACTGTTTTTT.